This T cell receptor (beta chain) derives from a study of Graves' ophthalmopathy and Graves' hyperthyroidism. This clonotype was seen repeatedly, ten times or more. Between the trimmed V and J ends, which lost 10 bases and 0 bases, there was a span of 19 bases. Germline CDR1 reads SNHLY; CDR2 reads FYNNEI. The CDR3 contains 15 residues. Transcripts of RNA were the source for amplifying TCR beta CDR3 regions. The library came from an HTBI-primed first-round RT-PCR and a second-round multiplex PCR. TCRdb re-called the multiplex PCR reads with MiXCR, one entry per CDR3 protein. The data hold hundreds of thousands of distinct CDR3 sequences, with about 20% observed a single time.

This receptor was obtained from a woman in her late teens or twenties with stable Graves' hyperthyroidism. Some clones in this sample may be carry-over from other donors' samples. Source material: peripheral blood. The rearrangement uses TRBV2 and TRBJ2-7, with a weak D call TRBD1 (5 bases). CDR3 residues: CANADGPGRSYEQYF. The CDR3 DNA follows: TGTGCCAACGCCGATGGGCCAGGGCGCTCCTACGAGCAGTACTTC. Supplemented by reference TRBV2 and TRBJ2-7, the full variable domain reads EPEVTQTPSHQVTQMGQEVILRCVPISNHLYFYWYRQILGQKVEFLVSFYNNEISEKSEIFDDQFSVERPDGSNFTLKIRSTKLEDSAMYFCANADGPGRSYEQYFGPGTRLTVT.